This is a list of T cell receptor beta chains from one sample in a study of T cell repertoires in aging, cancer and after chemotherapy. Each CDR3 protein is one row after TCRdb ran MiXCR on the multiplex PCR reads. This sample carries under 8,000 distinct CDR3 sequences, approximately 57% of them seen once, and the ten largest clones take 1.5% to 2%. The source material was blood. These TCRs come from a human donor with a solid tumor. CDR3s leave out the opening cysteine and the closing phenylalanine or tryptophan.

TRBJ2-7 TRBV7-6 ASSLGSREQY
TRBJ1-5 TRBV6-1 ASSRAGQAPQPQH
TRBJ1-1 TRBV19 ASSRCGTEAF
TRBJ2-1 TRBV20-1 SARDTGTSGNPSYNEQF
TRBJ2-2 TRBV19 ASSIVSTNTGELF
TRBJ2-7 TRBV6-5 ASSQRGNYEQY
TRBJ1-5 TRBV28 ANSFTNGGSGH
TRBJ1-1 TRBV5-6 ASSFGIPEAEAF
TRBJ2-3 TRBV6-1 ASSADRADSDTQY
TRBJ2-7 TRBV29-1 SVETVYEQY
TRBJ2-1 TRBV6-1 ASSESGLGNEQF
TRBJ1-5 TRBV27 ASSHNRDQPQH
TRBJ2-7 TRBV7-9 ASSLAGGASYEQY
TRBJ1-1 TRBV27 ASSTDTGGYTEAF
TRBJ1-3 TRBV6-1 ASISVAGNTIY
TRBJ1-6 TRBV6-1 ASSLHGDNSPLH
TRBJ2-2 TRBV6-5 ASSRLAGGPNTGELF
TRBJ1-2 TRBV19 ASSITGDYGYT
TRBJ2-7 TRBV7-2 ASSFRSESNYEQY
TRBJ2-3 TRBV20-1 SARRAGGTDTQY
TRBJ1-5 TRBV30 AWSAEGQPQH
TRBJ2-1 TRBV20-1 SASLAGGYNEQF
TRBJ2-7 TRBV5-6 ASSSGQVLSYEQY
TRBJ1-2 TRBV28 ASSGWAKGYT
TRBJ1-2 TRBV27 ASSLQGGSLHYGYT
TRBJ2-7 TRBV11-2 ASSLEAVYEQY
TRBJ1-2 TRBV6-5 ASSYVPGANGYT
TRBJ2-7 TRBV6-6 ASSPDVVIGQY
TRBJ1-2 TRBV6-1 ASSERGDLYGYT
TRBJ1-3 TRBV6-1 ASSDGTGEDTIY
TRBJ2-7 TRBV27 ASSWDRGYEQY
TRBJ1-1 TRBV5-4 ASSFQDRVNTEAF
TRBJ2-1 TRBV7-9 ASSTTPGEQF
TRBJ2-7 TRBV7-2 ASSQGLAEGYEQY
TRBJ2-7 TRBV5-8 ASSLGGRAYEQY
TRBJ2-7 TRBV5-6 ASSLDAGADNEQY
TRBJ1-1 TRBV29-1 SVAFGTGGTEAF
TRBJ2-7 TRBV11-2 ASSLGLAVEQY
TRBJ2-7 TRBV19 ASSLSWDPYEQY
TRBJ1-6 TRBV7-9 ASSLPGGNSPLH
TRBJ1-3 TRBV12-3/TRBV12-4 ASSFPFGNTIY
TRBJ2-2 TRBV7-2 ASSPRLGRERAGELF
TRBJ1-3 TRBV6-1 ASSAGDVTGNTIY
TRBJ2-1 TRBV28 ASSLGTSSYNEQF
TRBJ2-6 TRBV27 ASSQHRAGANVLT